This T cell receptor beta chain was retrieved from a study of control samples from healthy donors and cancer patients. The assay was immunoSEQ multiplex PCR, and TCRdb's table has in-frame clones only and misses some. The data hold 70,000 to 95,000 clones, with approximately 93% observed a single time. The clonotype was recovered from a woman between 25 and 40 years old in good health. Material for sequencing was blood.

The CDR3 here is CAISEERDYEQYF. The CDR3 DNA follows: TGTGCCATCAGTGAGGAGCGAGACTACGAGCAGTACTTC. J is TRBJ2-7 and V is TRBV10-3; D is unclear. Trimming stripped 2 bases from V and 3 bases from J, with 8 bases between. The CDR3 runs to 13 residues. CDR1 is ENHRY and CDR2 is SYGVKD in the germline V gene.